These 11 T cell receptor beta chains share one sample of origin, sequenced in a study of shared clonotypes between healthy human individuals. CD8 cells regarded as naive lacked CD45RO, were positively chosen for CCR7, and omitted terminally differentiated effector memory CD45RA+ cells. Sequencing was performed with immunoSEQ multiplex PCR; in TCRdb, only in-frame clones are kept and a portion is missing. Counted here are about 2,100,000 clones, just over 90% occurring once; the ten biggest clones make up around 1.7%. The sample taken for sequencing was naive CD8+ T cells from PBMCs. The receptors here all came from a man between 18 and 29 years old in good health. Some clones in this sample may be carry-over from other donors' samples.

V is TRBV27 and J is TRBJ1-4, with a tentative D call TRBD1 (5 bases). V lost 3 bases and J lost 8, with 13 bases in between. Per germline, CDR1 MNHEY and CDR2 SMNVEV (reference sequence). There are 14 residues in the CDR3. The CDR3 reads CASSLGRGQEKLFF. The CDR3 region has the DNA TGTGCCAGCAGTTTGGGTAGGGGTCAGGAAAAACTGTTTTTT.

The CDR3 here is CASSTQNTEAFF. Written as DNA, the CDR3 is TGTGCCAGCAGCACTCAGAACACTGAAGCTTTCTTT. The chain carries TRBV7-9 and TRBJ1-1; no clear D. Trimming left V 5 bases short and J 1 base short, with 5 bases between. Germline CDR1 and CDR2: SEHNR and FQNEAQ (reference sequence). The CDR3 consists of 12 residues.

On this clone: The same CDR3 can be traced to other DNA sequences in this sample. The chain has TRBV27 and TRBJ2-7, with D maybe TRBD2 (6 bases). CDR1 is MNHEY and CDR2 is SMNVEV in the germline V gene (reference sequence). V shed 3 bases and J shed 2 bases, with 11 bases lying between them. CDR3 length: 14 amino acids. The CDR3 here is CASSFGTGAYEQYF. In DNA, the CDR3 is TGTGCCAGCAGTTTCGGGACTGGAGCCTACGAGCAGTACTTC.

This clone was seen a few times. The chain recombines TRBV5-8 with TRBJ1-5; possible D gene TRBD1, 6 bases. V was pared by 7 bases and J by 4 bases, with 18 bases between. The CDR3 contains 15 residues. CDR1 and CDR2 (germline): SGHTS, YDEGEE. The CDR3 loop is CASGKGGAKNQPQHF. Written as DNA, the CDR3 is TGTGCCAGCGGCAAGGGGGGAGCAAAGAATCAGCCCCAGCATTTT.

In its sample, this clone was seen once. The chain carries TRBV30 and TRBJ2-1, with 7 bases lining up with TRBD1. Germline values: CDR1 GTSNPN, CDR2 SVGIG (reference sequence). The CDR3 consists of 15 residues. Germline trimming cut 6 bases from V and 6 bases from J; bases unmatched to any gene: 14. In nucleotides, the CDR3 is TGTGCCTGCACTTACAGGGGTATGGTTTCCAATGAGCAGTTCTTC. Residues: CACTYRGMVSNEQFF.

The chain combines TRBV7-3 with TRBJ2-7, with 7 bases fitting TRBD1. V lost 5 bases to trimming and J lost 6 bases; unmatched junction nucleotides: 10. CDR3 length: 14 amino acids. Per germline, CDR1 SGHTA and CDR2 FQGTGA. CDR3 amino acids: CASSPTGRSIEQYF. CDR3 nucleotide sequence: TGTGCCAGCAGCCCGACAGGGAGATCAATCGAGCAGTACTTC.

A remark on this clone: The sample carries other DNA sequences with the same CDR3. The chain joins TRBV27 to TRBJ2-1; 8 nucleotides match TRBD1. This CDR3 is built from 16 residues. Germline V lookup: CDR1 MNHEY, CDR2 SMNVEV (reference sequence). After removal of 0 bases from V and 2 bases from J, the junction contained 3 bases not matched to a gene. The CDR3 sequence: CASSLSTGDAYNEQFF. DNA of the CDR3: TGTGCCAGCAGTTTATCGACAGGGGATGCCTACAATGAGCAGTTCTTC.

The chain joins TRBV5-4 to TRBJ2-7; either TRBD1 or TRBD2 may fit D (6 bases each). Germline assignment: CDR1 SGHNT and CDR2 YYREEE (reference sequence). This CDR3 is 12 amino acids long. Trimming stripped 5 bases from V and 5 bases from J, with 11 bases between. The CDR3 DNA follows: TGTGCCAGCAGAGGGGGGAGCCACGAGCAGTACTTC. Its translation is CASRGGSHEQYF.

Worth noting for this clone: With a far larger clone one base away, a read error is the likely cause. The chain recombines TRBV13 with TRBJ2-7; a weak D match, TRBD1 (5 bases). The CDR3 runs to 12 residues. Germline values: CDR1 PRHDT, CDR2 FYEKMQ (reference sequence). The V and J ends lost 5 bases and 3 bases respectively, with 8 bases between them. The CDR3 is CASSPQGYEQYF. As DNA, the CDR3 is TGTGCCAGCAGCCCCCAGGGCTACGAGCAGTACTTC.

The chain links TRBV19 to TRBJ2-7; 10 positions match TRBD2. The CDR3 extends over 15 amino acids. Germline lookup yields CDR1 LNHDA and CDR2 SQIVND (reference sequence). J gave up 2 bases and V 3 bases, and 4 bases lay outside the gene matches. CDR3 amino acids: CASSMGLAGAYEQYF. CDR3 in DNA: TGTGCCAGTAGTATGGGGCTAGCGGGAGCCTACGAGCAGTACTTC.

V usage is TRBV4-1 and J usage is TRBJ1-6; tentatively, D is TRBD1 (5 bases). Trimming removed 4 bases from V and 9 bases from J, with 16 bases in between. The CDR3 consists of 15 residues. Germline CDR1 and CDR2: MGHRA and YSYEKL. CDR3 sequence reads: CASSRLGARGSPLHF. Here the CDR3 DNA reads TGCGCCAGCAGCCGATTAGGGGCTCGAGGTTCACCCCTCCACTTT.